This T cell receptor (beta chain) was documented in a study of identical twins. With no exceptions, donors were healthy Caucasians. CDR1 and CDR2 from the germline V gene are MNHNS and SASEGT. This CDR3 is 15 amino acids long. V trimming: 6 bases; J trimming: 0 bases; junction bases outside the gene matches: 6. The table lists this clonotype with many counts. cDNA carried unique molecular identifiers, and a universal primer site was added by template switching. A single record per CDR3 protein comes from TCRdb applying MiXCR to the 5' RACE reads. The repertoire consists of 400,000 to 500,000 distinct CDR3 sequences, with approximately 17% occurring once and the leading ten covering about 12%.

The receptor was derived from a man aged 50-60 years in good health. This rearrangement joins TRBV6-1 to TRBJ2-7; TRBD2 matches 9 bases. Sequencing was done on a sample of naive T cells sorted from blood. The CDR3 coding sequence is TGTGCCAGCAGAACCACTAGCGGGCCCTCCTACGAGCAGTACTTC. Translating it yields CASRTTSGPSYEQYF.